This T cell receptor beta chain was captured by sequencing in a study of blood T cell repertoires in COVID-19 (dated by TCRdb to 2018 to 2020). Background on the whole study: The collaborator samples originated in the United States, Italy and Spain and spanned the acute and convalescent phases of COVID-19. Samples were obtained from the ongoing ImmuneRACE study (first 160 participants) and from about 1,300 subjects provided by 6 global collaborators. The repertoires were released in a freely available public database intended as a resource for research on the immune response to SARS-CoV-2. Sample metadata almost always included a de-identified subject ID, COVID-19 status, age in years and sex. The dataset comprised deeply sampled blood TCRbeta repertoires from subjects exposed to, actively infected with, or recovered from COVID-19. The material from the prospective study consisted of cDNA or gDNA derived from T cells, B-cell-depleted T cells, or PBMCs. Where available, HLA class I and class II types were taken from metadata supplied by the sample provider and were not determined by assay-based typing.

Enrolling through a virtual design, the prospective study's participants ranged in age from roughly 18 to 95 years and lived across roughly 23 United States geographic areas. Cohort assignment in the prospective study relied on participant-reported clinical history from a screening survey and a study questionnaire. ImmuneRACE Cohort 3 recovered participants were defined by two consecutive negative NP/OP PCR tests, healthcare professional clearance, or symptom resolution. Mobile phlebotomists in the prospective study collected whole blood, serum and a nasopharyngeal or oropharyngeal swab from every participant. Participants in the prospective study had the option to provide additional blood draws and questionnaires over a roughly two-month period. Before DNA extraction, prospective study blood samples were shipped either frozen or at room temperature. The germline V gene (reference sequence) gives CDR1 as LNHDA and CDR2 as SQIVND. Taken from cysteine to phenylalanine, the CDR3 has 14 residues. CDR3 DNA only is kept here, 42 bases in frame from base 1. Unmatched junction bases come to 10, with V trimmed by 7 bases and J by 10 bases.

The paper as a whole reports these results and caveats: Clinical and demographic metadata were provided uncurated, with the amount varying by source and participant.

The immunoSEQ Assay, a bias-controlled multiplex PCR, was used to amplify TCRbeta CDR3 regions from genomic DNA. From the authors' description of their analysis: The number of nucleated cells in each sample was estimated by amplification of reference gene primers within the assay. To quantify the absolute abundance of each unique TCRbeta CDR3 rearrangement, sequence reads were collapsed and filtered. Productive Simpson clonality was computed per sample as the square root of Simpson's diversity index over productive rearrangements. The immuneACCESS repertoire file appears here via TCRdb, limited to in-frame rearrangements. These files lack a portion of the clones; in checked studies, under half of the deficit traces to unresolved V genes, and the cause of the others is not known. The DNA was the basis for D and trimming; V, J and clone size are from that table. The sample has approximately 230,000 clones on record, 80% to 90% of them singletons. Of the sample, about 1.7% falls within the top ten clones.

Details on this clone: The antigen it binds to is not known. Per-base quality was not reported, and no clone a single base away is much larger than it.

The rearranged segments are TRBV19 and TRBJ1-4; TRBD1 agrees with 9 junctional bases. The source is a man aged 35 to 55 who had recovered from COVID-19. The sample comprised PBMCs or T cells enriched from blood (not recorded which). The nucleotides are TGTGCCAGTAAGAGGACAGGGGAAGGTGGAAAACTGTTTTTT. Its amino acids are CASKRTGEGGKLFF.